A single T cell receptor (beta chain) is shown here with its context. Original handling: Estimates of nucleated cell counts were drawn from the amplification of reference gene primers. Method: immunoSEQ multiplex PCR; TCRdb's copy keeps in-frame clones and lacks some. For V, J and clone size, that table is used; D and trimming come from the DNA. The sample records under 550,000 clones, about 90% being singletons. The record originates from a study of blood T cell repertoires in COVID-19. In the study overall: COVID-19 samples, acute and convalescent, were from the United States, Italy and Spain.

Followed over time, Seattle patients had been enrolled while infection was active. The clonotype originates from a man younger than 35 with COVID-19, enrolled during active disease. Sequencing was carried out using peripheral blood.

Here the CDR3 DNA reads TGTGCCAGCAGCTTGCGGACAGGGCTGAATGAAAAACTGTTTTTT. This translates into CASSLRTGLNEKLFF. V is TRBV5-8 and J is TRBJ1-4; 8 bases are shared with TRBD1. Per germline, CDR1 SGHTS and CDR2 YDEGEE. Losses at the gene ends were 1 base for V and 5 bases for J; bases not matched to a gene: 4. The CDR3 spans 15 residues.